Described below is a single T cell receptor beta chain sequence and its context. What it binds is unknown. This sample was included in a study of OX40 agonist ivuxolimab in advanced cancers. Study details: Ivuxolimab doses were 0.01, 0.1, 0.3, 1.5, 3 or 10 mg/kg every 2 weeks.

Assay: immunoSEQ multiplex PCR; the TCRdb copy retains only in-frame clones and omits some. The repertoire holds tens of thousands of clones, with 86% as singletons. Germline assignment: CDR1 SGHRS and CDR2 YFSETQ. The CDR3 is made up of 16 amino acids. V was pared by 3 bases and J by 4 bases, with 19 bases between. General study points: Low normalized clonal expansion also occurred in some nonresponding patients. Dose levels from 0.1 to 3.0 mg/kg saw CD4+ and CD8+ blood T cells expand clonally by week 6.

Sequenced material: CD4+ or CD8+ T cells sorted from blood, taken in a trial of the OX40 agonist ivuxolimab. The gene calls are TRBV5-1 and TRBJ2-5; a weak D match, TRBD1 (6 bases). The clonotype was recovered from an adult with an advanced solid tumor such as melanoma, head and neck, liver or kidney cancer. The CDR3 nucleotides are TGCGCCAGCAGCTCATCACCCCAGGGGCAGGGAGAGACCCAGTACTTC. It yields the protein CASSSSPQGQGETQYF.